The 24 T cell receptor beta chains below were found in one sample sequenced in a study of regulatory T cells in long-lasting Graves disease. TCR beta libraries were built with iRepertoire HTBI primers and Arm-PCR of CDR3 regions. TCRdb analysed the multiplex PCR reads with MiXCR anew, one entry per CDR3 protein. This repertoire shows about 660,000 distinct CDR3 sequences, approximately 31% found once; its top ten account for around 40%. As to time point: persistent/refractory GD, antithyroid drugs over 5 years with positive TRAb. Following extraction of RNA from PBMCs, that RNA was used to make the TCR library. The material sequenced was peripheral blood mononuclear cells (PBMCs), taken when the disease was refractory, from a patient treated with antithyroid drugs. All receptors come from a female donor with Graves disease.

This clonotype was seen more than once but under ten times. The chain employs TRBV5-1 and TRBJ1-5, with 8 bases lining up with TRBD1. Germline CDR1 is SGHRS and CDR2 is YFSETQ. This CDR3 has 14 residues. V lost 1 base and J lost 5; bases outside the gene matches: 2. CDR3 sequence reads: CASSLRTGHQPQHF. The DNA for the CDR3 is TGCGCCAGCAGCTTGAGGACAGGGCATCAGCCCCAGCATTTT.

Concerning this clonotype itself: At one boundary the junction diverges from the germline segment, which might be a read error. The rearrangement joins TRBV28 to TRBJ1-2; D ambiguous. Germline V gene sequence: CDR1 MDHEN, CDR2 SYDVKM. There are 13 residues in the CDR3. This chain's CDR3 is CANSPGPNYGYTF. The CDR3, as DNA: TGTGCCAACAGTCCAGGTCCTAACTATGGCTACACCTTC.

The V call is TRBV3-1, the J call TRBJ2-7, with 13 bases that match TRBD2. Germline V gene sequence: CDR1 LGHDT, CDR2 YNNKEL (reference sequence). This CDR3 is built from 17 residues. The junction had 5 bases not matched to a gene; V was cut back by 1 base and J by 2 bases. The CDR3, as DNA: TGTGCCAGCAGCCAAGTGAGAGGACTAGCGGGGGCCTACGAGCAGTACTTC. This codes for CASSQVRGLAGAYEQYF.

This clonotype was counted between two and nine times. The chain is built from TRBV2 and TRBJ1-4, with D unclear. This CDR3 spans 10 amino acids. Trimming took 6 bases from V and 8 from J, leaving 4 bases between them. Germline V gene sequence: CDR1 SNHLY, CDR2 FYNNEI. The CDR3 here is CASRGEKLFF. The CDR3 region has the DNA TGTGCCAGCAGAGGAGAAAAACTGTTTTTT.

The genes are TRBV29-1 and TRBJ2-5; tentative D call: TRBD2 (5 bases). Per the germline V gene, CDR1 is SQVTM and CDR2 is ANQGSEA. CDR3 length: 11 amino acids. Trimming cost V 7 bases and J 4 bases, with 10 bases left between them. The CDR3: CSDRGGETQYF. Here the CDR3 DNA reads TGCAGCGACCGAGGAGGAGAGACCCAGTACTTC.

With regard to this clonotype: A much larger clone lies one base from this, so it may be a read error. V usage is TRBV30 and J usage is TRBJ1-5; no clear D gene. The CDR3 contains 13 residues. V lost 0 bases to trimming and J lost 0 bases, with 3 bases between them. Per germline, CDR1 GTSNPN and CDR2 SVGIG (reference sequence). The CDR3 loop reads CAWSVDSNQPQHF. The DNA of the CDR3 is TGTGCCTGGAGTGTAGATAGCAATCAGCCCCAGCATTTT.

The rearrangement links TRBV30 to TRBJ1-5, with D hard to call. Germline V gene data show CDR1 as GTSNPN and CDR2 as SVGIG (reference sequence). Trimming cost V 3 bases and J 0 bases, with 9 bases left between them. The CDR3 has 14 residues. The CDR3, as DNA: TGTGCCTGGAGGTCGCGGGGTAGCAATCAGCCCCAGCATTTT. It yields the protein CAWRSRGSNQPQHF.

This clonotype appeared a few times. The CDR3 DNA reads as TGTGCCTGGAGAACAGGGAGGTACGAGCAGTACTTC. It is translated as CAWRTGRYEQYF. V and J are TRBV30 and TRBJ2-7, with D tentatively TRBD1 or TRBD2 (6 bases each). Germline V gene lookup returns CDR1 GTSNPN and CDR2 SVGIG (reference sequence). The CDR3 contains 12 residues. V lost 3 bases, J lost 4 bases, and 10 bases lay in between.

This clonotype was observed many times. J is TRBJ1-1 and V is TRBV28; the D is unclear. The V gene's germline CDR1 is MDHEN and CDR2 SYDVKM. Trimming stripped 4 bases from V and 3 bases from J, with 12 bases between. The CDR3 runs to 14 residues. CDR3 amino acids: CASSSTGWDTEAFF. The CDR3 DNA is TGTGCCAGCAGTTCGACTGGGTGGGACACTGAAGCTTTCTTT.

CDR3 loop: CASSLRATGTRLQETQYF. The CDR3 DNA reads as TGTGCCAGCAGCTTAAGGGCAACCGGGACAAGACTTCAAGAGACCCAGTACTTC. V is TRBV7-6 and J is TRBJ2-5; D possibly corresponds to TRBD1 (6 bases). The germline gives CDR1 SGHVS, CDR2 FNYEAQ. V was shortened by 2 bases and J by 2 bases, with 21 bases between the two germline ends. This CDR3 spans 18 amino acids. The full variable domain, in which reference TRBV7-6 and TRBJ2-5 provide the parts outside the CDR3, is GAGVSQSPRYKVTKRGQDVALRCDPISGHVSLYWYRQALGQGPEFLTYFNYEAQQDKSGLPNDRFSAERPEGSISTLTIQRTEQRDSAMYRCASSLRATGTRLQETQYFGPGTRLLVL.

The CDR3 nucleotides read TGTGCCAGTCTCACGCCGGGAACCAACACTGAAGCTTTCTTT. It encodes CASLTPGTNTEAFF. The J gene is TRBJ1-1, the V gene TRBV25-1; D unresolved. The CDR3 has 14 amino acids. Germline CDR1 MGHDK, CDR2 SYGVNS. V dropped 9 bases and J dropped 2 bases, with 16 bases sitting between them.

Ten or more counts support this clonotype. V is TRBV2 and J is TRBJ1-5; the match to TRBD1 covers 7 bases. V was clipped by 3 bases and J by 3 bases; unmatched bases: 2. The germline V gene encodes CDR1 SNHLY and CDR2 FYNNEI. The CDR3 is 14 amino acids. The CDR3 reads CASSEGQYNQPQHF. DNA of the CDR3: TGTGCCAGCAGTGAGGGACAGTACAATCAGCCCCAGCATTTT.

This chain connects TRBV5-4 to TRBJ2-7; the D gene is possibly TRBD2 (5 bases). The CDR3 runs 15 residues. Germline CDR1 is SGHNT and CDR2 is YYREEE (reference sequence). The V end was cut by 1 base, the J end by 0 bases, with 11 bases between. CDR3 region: CASSLRPGSSYEQYF. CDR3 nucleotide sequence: TGTGCCAGCAGCTTGAGGCCGGGGAGCTCCTACGAGCAGTACTTC. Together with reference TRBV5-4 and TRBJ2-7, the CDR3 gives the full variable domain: ETGVTQSPTHLIKTRGQQVTLRCSSQSGHNTVSWYQQALGQGPQFIFQYYREEENGRGNFPPRFSGLQFPNYSSELNVNALELDDSALYLCASSLRPGSSYEQYFGPGTRLTVT.

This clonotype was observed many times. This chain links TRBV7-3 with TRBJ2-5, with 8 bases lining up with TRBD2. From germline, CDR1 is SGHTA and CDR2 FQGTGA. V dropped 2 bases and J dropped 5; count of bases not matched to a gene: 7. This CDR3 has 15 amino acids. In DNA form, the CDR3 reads TGTGCCAGCAGCTTAGCGGGAGGTCGGGAGGAGACCCAGTACTTC. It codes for CASSLAGGREETQYF. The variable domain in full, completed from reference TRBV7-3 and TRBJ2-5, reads GAGVSQTPSNKVTEKGKYVELRCDPISGHTALYWYRQSLGQGPEFLIYFQGTGAADDSGLPNDRFFAVRPEGSVSTLKIQRTERGDSAVYLCASSLAGGREETQYFGPGTRLLVL.

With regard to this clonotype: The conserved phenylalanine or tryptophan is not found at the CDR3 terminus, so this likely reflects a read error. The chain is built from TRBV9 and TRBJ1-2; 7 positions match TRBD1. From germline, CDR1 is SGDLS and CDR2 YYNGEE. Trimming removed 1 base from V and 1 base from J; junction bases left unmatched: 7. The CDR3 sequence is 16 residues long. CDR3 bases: TGTGCCAGCAGCGTACACCTGGGGGACAGTAACTATGGCTACACCCTC. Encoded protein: CASSVHLGDSNYGYTL.

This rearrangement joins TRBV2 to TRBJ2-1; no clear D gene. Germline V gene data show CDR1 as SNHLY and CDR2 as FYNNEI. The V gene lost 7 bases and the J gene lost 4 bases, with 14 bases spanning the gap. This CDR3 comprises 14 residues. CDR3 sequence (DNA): TGTGCCAGCACATTGGCGGCTCGGTACAATGAGCAGTTCTTC. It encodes CASTLAARYNEQFF. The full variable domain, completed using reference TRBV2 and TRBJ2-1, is EPEVTQTPSHQVTQMGQEVILRCVPISNHLYFYWYRQILGQKVEFLVSFYNNEISEKSEIFDDQFSVERPDGSNFTLKIRSTKLEDSAMYFCASTLAARYNEQFFGPGTRLTVL.

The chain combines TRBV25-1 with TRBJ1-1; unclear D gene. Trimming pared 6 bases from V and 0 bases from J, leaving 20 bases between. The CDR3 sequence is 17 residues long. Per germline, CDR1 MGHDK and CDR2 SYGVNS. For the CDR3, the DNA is TGTGCCAGCAGGCCACTGACACGGGATCCTGTGAACACTGAAGCTTTCTTT. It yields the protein CASRPLTRDPVNTEAFF. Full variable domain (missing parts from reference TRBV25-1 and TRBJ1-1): EADIYQTPRYLVIGTGKKITLECSQTMGHDKMYWYQQDPGMELHLIHYSYGVNSTEKGDLSSESTVSRIRTEHFPLTLESARPSHTSQYLCASRPLTRDPVNTEAFFGQGTRLTVV.

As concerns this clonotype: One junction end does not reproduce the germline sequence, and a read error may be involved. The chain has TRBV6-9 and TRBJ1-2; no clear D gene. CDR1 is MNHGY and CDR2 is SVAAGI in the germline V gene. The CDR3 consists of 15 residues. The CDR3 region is CACSYNSASNYGYTF. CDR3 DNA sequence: TGTGCCTGCAGTTACAACTCAGCATCTAACTATGGCTACACCTTC.

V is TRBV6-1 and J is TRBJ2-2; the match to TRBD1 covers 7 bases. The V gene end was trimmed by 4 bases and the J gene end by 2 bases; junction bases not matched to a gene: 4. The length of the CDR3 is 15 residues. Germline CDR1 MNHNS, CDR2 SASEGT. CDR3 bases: TGTGCCAGCAGTGTGGACAGGCGAAACACCGGGGAGCTGTTTTTT. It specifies CASSVDRRNTGELFF.

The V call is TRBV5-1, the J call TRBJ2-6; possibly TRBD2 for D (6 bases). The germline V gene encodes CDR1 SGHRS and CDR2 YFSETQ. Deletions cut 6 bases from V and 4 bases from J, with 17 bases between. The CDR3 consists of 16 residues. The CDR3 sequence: CASTPGGGTGANVLTF. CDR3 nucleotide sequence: TGCGCCAGCACCCCTGGAGGCGGGACCGGGGCCAACGTCCTGACTTTC.

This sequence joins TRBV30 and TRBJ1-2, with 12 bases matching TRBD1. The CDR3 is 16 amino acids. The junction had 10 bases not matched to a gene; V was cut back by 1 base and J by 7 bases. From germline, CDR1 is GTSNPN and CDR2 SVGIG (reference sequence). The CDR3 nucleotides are TGTGCCTGGAGTGAACCCGGGACAGGGGGCGCAGGTGGCTACACCTTC. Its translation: CAWSEPGTGGAGGYTF.

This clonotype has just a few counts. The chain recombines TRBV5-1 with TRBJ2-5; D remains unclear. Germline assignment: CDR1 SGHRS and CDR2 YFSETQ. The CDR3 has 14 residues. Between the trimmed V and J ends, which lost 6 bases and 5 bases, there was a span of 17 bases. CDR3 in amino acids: CASKAKGIGETQYF. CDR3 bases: TGCGCCAGCAAGGCCAAGGGCATCGGTGAGACCCAGTACTTC.

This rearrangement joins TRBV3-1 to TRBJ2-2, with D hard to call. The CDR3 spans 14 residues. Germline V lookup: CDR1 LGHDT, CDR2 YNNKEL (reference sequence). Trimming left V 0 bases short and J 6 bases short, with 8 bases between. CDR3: CASSQDFSPGELFF. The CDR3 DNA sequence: TGTGCCAGCAGCCAAGATTTTAGCCCCGGGGAGCTGTTTTTT.

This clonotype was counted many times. The CDR3 loop is CATSFRGGNTEAFF. DNA for the CDR3: TGTGCCACCAGCTTCCGGGGAGGGAACACTGAAGCTTTCTTT. The chain joins TRBV15 to TRBJ1-1; no reliable D call. The V gene's germline CDR1 is LNHNV and CDR2 YYDKDF (reference sequence). The ends were cut back, 5 bases at V and 1 base at J, with 11 bases in the middle. This CDR3 has 14 residues.